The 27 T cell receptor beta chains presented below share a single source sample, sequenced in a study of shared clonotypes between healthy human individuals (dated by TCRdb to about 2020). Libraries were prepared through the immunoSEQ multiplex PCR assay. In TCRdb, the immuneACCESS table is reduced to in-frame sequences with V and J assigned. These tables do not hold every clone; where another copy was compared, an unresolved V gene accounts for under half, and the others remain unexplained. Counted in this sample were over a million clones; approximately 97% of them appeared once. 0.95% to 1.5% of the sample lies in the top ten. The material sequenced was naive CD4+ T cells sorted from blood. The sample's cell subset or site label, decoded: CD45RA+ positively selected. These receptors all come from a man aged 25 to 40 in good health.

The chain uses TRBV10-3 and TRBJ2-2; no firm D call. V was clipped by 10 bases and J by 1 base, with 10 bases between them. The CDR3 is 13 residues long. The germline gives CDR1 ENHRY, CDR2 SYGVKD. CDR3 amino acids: CASLQRNTGELFF. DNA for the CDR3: TGTGCCAGCCTACAAAGGAACACCGGGGAGCTGTTTTTT.

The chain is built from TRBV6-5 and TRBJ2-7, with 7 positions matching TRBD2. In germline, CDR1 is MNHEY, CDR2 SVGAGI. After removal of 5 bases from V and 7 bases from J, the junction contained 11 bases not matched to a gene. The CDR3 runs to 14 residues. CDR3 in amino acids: CASSPTGGFWEQYF. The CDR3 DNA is TGTGCCAGCAGTCCCACGGGAGGCTTCTGGGAGCAGTACTTC.

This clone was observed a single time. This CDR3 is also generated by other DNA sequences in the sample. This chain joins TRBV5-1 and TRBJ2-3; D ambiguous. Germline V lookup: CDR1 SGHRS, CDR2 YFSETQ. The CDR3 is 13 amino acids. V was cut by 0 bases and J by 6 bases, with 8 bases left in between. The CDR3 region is CASSLDAVDTQYF. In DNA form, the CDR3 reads TGCGCCAGCAGCTTGGATGCGGTGGATACGCAGTATTTT.

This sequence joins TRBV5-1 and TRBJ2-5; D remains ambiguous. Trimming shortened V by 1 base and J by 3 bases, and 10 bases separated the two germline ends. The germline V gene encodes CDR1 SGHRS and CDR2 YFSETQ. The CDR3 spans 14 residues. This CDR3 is CASSLNAGEETQYF. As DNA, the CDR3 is TGCGCCAGCAGCTTGAATGCTGGAGAAGAGACCCAGTACTTC.

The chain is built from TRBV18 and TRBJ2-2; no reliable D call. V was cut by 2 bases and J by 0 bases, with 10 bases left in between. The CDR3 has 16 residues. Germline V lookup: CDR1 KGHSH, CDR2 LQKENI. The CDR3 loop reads CASSPIAGTNTGELFF. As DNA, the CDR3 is TGTGCCAGCTCACCAATAGCTGGAACGAACACCGGGGAGCTGTTTTTT.

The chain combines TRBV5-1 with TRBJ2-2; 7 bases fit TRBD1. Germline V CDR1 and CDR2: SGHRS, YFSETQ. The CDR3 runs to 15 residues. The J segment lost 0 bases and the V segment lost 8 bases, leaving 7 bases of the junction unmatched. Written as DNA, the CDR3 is TGCGCCAGTTTACAGGGGACCCCGAACACCGGGGAGCTGTTTTTT. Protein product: CASLQGTPNTGELFF.

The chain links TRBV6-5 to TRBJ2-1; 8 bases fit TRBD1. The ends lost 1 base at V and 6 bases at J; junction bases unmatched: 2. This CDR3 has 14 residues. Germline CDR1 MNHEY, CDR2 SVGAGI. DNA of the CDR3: TGTGCCAGCAGTTACTTAGACAGGGGCAATGAGCAGTTCTTC. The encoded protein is CASSYLDRGNEQFF.

The CDR3 reads CASSPRGLNTGELFF. The CDR3 nucleotides read TGTGCCAGCAGTCCCAGGGGCCTAAACACCGGGGAGCTGTTTTTT. This chain connects TRBV2 to TRBJ2-2; the D gene is possibly TRBD1 (6 bases). This CDR3 region has 15 residues. With 5 bases removed from V and 2 bases from J, the gap between germline ends came to 12 bases. Looked up from germline, CDR1 is SNHLY and CDR2 is FYNNEI.

CDR3 coding DNA: TGCGCCAGCAGCCAAAGATTTCCACAGAACTACAATGAGCAGTTCTTC. Its translation is CASSQRFPQNYNEQFF. V and J are TRBV4-3 and TRBJ2-1; D is ambiguous. CDR3 length: 16 amino acids. The V gene lost 2 bases and the J gene lost 3 bases, with 14 bases spanning the gap. Germline lookup yields CDR1 LGHNA and CDR2 YSLEER.

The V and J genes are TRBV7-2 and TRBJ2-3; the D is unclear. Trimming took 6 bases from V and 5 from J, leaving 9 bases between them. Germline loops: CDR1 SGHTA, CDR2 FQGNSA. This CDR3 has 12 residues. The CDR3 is CASRTDIDTQYF. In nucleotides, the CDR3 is TGTGCCAGCAGAACCGACATAGATACGCAGTATTTT.

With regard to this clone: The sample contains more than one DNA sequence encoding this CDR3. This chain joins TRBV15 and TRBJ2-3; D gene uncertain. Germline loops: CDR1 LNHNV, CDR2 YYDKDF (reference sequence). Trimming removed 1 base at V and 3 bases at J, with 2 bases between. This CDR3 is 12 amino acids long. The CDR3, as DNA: TGTGCCACCAGCAGAGCGACAGATACGCAGTATTTT. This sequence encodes CATSRATDTQYF.

The CDR3 here is CASSSPGLAGIQETQYF. In nucleotides, the CDR3 is TGTGCCAGCAGTTCGCCGGGACTAGCGGGAATACAAGAGACCCAGTACTTC. This chain connects TRBV28 to TRBJ2-5; 13 bases align to TRBD2. CDR1 is MDHEN, CDR2 SYDVKM, per germline. The CDR3 consists of 17 residues. J lost 2 bases, V lost 4 bases, and 7 bases had no gene match. The whole variable domain, filled in from reference TRBV28 and TRBJ2-5, reads DVKVTQSSRYLVKRTGEKVFLECVQDMDHENMFWYRQDPGLGLRLIYFSYDVKMKEKGDIPEGYSVSREKKERFSLILESASTNQTSMYLCASSSPGLAGIQETQYFGPGTRLLVL.

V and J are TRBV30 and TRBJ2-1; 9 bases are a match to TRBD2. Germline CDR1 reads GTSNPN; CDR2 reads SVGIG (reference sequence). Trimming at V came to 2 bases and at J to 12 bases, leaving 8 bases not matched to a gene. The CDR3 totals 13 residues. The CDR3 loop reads CAWSPLAGIGQFF. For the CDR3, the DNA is TGTGCCTGGAGTCCGCTAGCGGGAATAGGGCAGTTCTTC.

In DNA form, the CDR3 reads TGCGCCAGCAGCCCTGACCTGGGGAGACAAGAGACCCAGTACTTC. Residues: CASSPDLGRQETQYF. The rearrangement links TRBV5-1 to TRBJ2-5; the D gene is possibly TRBD2 (5 bases). The CDR3 totals 15 residues. Trimming left V 4 bases short and J 2 bases short, with 15 bases between. CDR1 is SGHRS, CDR2 YFSETQ, per germline.

For the CDR3, the DNA is TGTGCCAGTAGCCGGACCGTTAGCTCTGGAAACACCATATATTTT. It translates to CASSRTVSSGNTIYF. V is TRBV19 and J is TRBJ1-3, with no clear D. V dropped 6 bases and J dropped 0 bases, with 12 bases sitting between them. In germline, CDR1 is LNHDA, CDR2 SQIVND (reference sequence). There are 15 residues in the CDR3.

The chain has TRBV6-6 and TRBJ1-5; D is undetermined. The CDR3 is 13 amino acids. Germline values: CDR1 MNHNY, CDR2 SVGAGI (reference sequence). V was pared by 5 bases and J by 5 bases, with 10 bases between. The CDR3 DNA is TGTGCCAGCAGTCCCCAATTGGATCAGCCCCAGCATTTT. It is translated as CASSPQLDQPQHF.

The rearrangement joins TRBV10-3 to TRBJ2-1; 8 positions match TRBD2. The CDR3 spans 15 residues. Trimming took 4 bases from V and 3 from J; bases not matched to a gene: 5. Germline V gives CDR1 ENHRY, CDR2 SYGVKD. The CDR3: CAISGLAGIYNEQFF. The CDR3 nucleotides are TGTGCCATCAGTGGGCTAGCGGGCATCTACAATGAGCAGTTCTTC.

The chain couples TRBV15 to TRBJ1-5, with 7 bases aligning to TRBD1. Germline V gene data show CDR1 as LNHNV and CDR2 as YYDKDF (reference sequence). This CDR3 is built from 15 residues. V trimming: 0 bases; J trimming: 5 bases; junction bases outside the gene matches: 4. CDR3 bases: TGTGCCACCAGCAGAGATAGGCAGGGGGATCAGCCCCAGCATTTT. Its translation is CATSRDRQGDQPQHF.

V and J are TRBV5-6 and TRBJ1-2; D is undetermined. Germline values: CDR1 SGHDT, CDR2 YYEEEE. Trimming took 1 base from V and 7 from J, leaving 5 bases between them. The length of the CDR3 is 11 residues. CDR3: CASSLLGGYTF. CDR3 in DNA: TGTGCCAGCAGCTTGCTTGGTGGCTACACCTTC.

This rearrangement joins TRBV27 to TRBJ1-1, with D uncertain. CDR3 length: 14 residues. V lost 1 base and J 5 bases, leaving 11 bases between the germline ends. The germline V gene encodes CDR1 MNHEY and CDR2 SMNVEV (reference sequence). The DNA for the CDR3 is TGTGCCAGCAGTTTATACAAACGCCGGACTGAAGCTTTCTTT. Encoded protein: CASSLYKRRTEAFF.

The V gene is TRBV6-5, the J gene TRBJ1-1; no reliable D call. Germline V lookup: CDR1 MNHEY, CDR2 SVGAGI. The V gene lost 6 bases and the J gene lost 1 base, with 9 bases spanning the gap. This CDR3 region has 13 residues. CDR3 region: CASSSSANTEAFF. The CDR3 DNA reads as TGTGCCAGCAGCTCTTCAGCGAACACTGAAGCTTTCTTT.

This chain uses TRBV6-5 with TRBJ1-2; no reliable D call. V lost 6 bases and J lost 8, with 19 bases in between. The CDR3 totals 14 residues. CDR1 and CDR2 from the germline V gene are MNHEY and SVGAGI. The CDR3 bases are TGTGCCAGCAGGGATCGCTTGGGATCGGGAGGCTACACCTTC. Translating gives CASRDRLGSGGYTF.

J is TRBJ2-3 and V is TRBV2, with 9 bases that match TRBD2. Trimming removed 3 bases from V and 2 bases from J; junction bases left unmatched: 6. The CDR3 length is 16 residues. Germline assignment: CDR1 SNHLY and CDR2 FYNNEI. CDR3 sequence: CASSDRASGITDTQYF. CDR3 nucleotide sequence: TGTGCCAGCAGTGATAGGGCTAGCGGGATCACAGATACGCAGTATTTT.

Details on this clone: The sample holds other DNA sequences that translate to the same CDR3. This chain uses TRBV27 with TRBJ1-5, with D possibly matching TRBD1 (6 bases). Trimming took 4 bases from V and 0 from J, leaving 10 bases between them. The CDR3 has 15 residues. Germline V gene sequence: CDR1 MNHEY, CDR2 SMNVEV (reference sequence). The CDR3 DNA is TGTGCCAGCAGTTCCAGGGGCCATAGCAATCAGCCCCAGCATTTT. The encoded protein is CASSSRGHSNQPQHF.

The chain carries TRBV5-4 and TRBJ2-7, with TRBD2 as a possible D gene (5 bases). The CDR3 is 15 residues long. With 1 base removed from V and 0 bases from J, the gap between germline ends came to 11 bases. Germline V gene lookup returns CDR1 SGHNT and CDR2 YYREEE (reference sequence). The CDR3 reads CASSLPGVSSYEQYF. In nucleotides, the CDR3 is TGTGCCAGCAGCTTGCCCGGGGTAAGCTCCTACGAGCAGTACTTC. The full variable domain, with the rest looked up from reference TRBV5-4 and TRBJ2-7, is ETGVTQSPTHLIKTRGQQVTLRCSSQSGHNTVSWYQQALGQGPQFIFQYYREEENGRGNFPPRFSGLQFPNYSSELNVNALELDDSALYLCASSLPGVSSYEQYFGPGTRLTVT.

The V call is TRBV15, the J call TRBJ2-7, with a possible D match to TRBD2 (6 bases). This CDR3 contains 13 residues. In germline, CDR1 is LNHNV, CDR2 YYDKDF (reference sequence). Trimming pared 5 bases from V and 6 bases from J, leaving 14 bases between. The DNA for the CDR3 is TGTGCCACCAGCCGGAGGGATTGGGGCGAGCAGTACTTC. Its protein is CATSRRDWGEQYF.

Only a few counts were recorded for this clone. The CDR3 coding sequence is TGTGCCAGCAGCCAAGGACTACTCCGGCAGTACTTC. Its protein product is CASSQGLLRQYF. V gene TRBV7-8 combines with J gene TRBJ2-7; D is perhaps TRBD2 (6 bases). Trimming removed 5 bases from V and 9 bases from J, with 14 bases in between. The CDR3 consists of 12 residues. Germline V gives CDR1 SGHVS, CDR2 FQNEAQ.